These 22 T cell receptor beta chains share one sample of origin, sequenced in a study of blood T cell repertoires in COVID-19. Produced via immunoSEQ multiplex PCR; TCRdb's table is partial and in-frame only. This table has tens of thousands of clones, around 78% appearing once. Sequencing input: peripheral blood. Receptors originate from a human donor in a cohort sampled during active COVID-19.

The chain joins TRBV19 to TRBJ1-1, with 8 bases aligning to TRBD1. With 3 bases clipped from V and 0 bases from J, the junction kept 3 bases outside the gene matches. From germline, CDR1 is LNHDA and CDR2 SQIVND (reference sequence). The CDR3 totals 15 residues. The CDR3 is CASSIGQGMNTEAFF. The DNA of the CDR3 is TGTGCCAGTAGTATCGGACAGGGAATGAACACTGAAGCTTTCTTT. The full variable domain, in which reference TRBV19 and TRBJ1-1 provide the parts outside the CDR3, is DGGITQSPKYLFRKEGQNVTLSCEQNLNHDAMYWYRQDPGQGLRLIYYSQIVNDFQKGDIAEGYSVSREKKESFPLTVTSAQKNPTAFYLCASSIGQGMNTEAFFGQGTRLTVV.

The chain couples TRBV7-2 to TRBJ2-7; TRBD2 is a possible D gene (7 bases). The V and J ends lost 1 base and 0 bases respectively, with 10 bases between them. The CDR3 loop spans 15 amino acids. Germline lookup yields CDR1 SGHTA and CDR2 FQGNSA. The CDR3 reads CASSLGGGGSYEQYF. The DNA of the CDR3 is TGTGCCAGCAGCTTAGGAGGGGGGGGCTCCTACGAGCAGTACTTC.

The chain recombines TRBV7-2 with TRBJ1-2; no clear D. The CDR3 length is 12 residues. Germline CDR1 SGHTA, CDR2 FQGNSA. V lost 5 bases and J 10 bases, leaving 14 bases between the germline ends. CDR3 region: CASSHLPNFYTF. The DNA of the CDR3 is TGTGCCAGCAGCCACCTACCAAATTTCTACACCTTC.

J is TRBJ1-5 and V is TRBV6-5, with 7 bases that match TRBD1. After removal of 8 bases from V and 3 bases from J, the junction contained 7 bases not matched to a gene. Germline V gene sequence: CDR1 MNHEY, CDR2 SVGAGI. The CDR3 totals 14 residues. In DNA, the CDR3 is TGTGCCAGCTTAAGGGACAGCGTCAATCAGCCCCAGCATTTT. It specifies CASLRDSVNQPQHF.

The V call is TRBV25-1, the J call TRBJ1-4; D is ambiguous. The CDR3 has 14 amino acids. Germline CDR1 reads MGHDK; CDR2 reads SYGVNS. Trimming left V 1 base short and J 5 bases short, with 8 bases between. DNA of the CDR3: TGTGCCAGCAGTGAATTCACAGACAATGAAAAACTGTTTTTT. It yields the protein CASSEFTDNEKLFF.

This chain links TRBV5-1 with TRBJ2-3, with 9 bases that match TRBD2. Germline CDR1 reads SGHRS; CDR2 reads YFSETQ. The trim removed 0 bases at V and 3 bases at J, leaving 2 bases unmatched. CDR3 size: 15 residues. Here the CDR3 reads CASSLASGGTDTQYF. CDR3 in DNA: TGCGCCAGCAGCTTGGCAAGCGGGGGGACAGATACGCAGTATTTT. The full variable domain, its missing parts supplied by reference TRBV5-1 and TRBJ2-3, is KAGVTQTPRYLIKTRGQQVTLSCSPISGHRSVSWYQQTPGQGLQFLFEYFSETQRNKGNFPGRFSGRQFSNSRSEMNVSTLELGDSALYLCASSLASGGTDTQYFGPGTRLTVL.

J is TRBJ2-5 and V is TRBV6-1; 9 nucleotides align to TRBD2. The germline V gene has CDR1 MNHNS and CDR2 SASEGT. CDR3 length: 14 residues. Germline trimming cut 2 bases from V and 4 bases from J; bases unmatched to any gene: 2. The CDR3 nucleotides are TGTGCCAGCAGTGAATTAGCGGGGGCAGAGACCCAGTACTTC. Protein: CASSELAGAETQYF.

This chain connects TRBV6-2 or TRBV6-3 to TRBJ1-5; TRBD1 might be the D (5 bases). There are 14 residues in the CDR3. V lost 7 bases, J lost 3 bases, and 13 bases lay in between. Germline lookup yields CDR1 MNHEY and CDR2 SVGEGT. CDR3 loop: CASTPGLYNQPQHF. For the CDR3, the DNA is TGTGCCAGCACCCCGGGACTCTACAATCAGCCCCAGCATTTT.

V gene TRBV7-2 combines with J gene TRBJ2-7; TRBD1 agrees at 8 bases. Germline CDR1 and CDR2: SGHTA and FQGNSA. Trimming removed 3 bases from V and 5 bases from J; junction bases left unmatched: 9. This CDR3 is built from 15 residues. CDR3 DNA sequence: TGTGCCAGCAGCTTGGAAACAGGGGGGATCAACGAGCAGTACTTC. Its translation is CASSLETGGINEQYF.

The chain couples TRBV11-1 to TRBJ1-4; 7 nucleotides line up with TRBD1. The ends lost 1 base at V and 5 bases at J; junction bases unmatched: 7. The CDR3 extends over 16 amino acids. Germline V gene lookup returns CDR1 SGHAT and CDR2 FQDESV (reference sequence). The CDR3 nucleotides read TGTGCCAGCAGCTTAGTCGCCGGGACAGCAAATGAAAAACTGTTTTTT. Its translation is CASSLVAGTANEKLFF.

This clone turned up a few times. The J gene is TRBJ1-3, the V gene TRBV29-1; 7 bases fit TRBD1. The CDR3 covers 12 residues. The J segment lost 9 bases and the V segment lost 3 bases, leaving 5 bases of the junction unmatched. Germline loops: CDR1 SQVTM, CDR2 ANQGSEA. The CDR3 spells CSVEGQPGTIYF. CDR3 sequence (DNA): TGCAGCGTTGAGGGACAGCCGGGCACCATATATTTT.

The chain joins TRBV28 to TRBJ1-2; D gene uncertain. Germline-derived CDR1 and CDR2 are MDHEN and SYDVKM. V was shortened by 8 bases and J by 7 bases, with 20 bases between the two germline ends. CDR3 length: 14 residues. The CDR3 DNA is TGTGCCAGCCTGCTAGGCGGTGGAACGGTTGGCTACACCTTC. Its translation is CASLLGGGTVGYTF.

V gene TRBV5-1 combines with J gene TRBJ2-3; a weak D match, TRBD1 (6 bases). From germline, CDR1 is SGHRS and CDR2 YFSETQ. The V gene lost 4 bases and the J gene lost 2 bases, with 14 bases spanning the gap. This CDR3 contains 15 residues. CDR3 amino acids: CASSEAQGHTDTQYF. The CDR3 nucleotides are TGCGCCAGCAGCGAAGCTCAGGGACACACAGATACGCAGTATTTT. The variable domain in full, completed from reference TRBV5-1 and TRBJ2-3, reads KAGVTQTPRYLIKTRGQQVTLSCSPISGHRSVSWYQQTPGQGLQFLFEYFSETQRNKGNFPGRFSGRQFSNSRSEMNVSTLELGDSALYLCASSEAQGHTDTQYFGPGTRLTVL.

The V call is TRBV6-5, the J call TRBJ1-1; possible D gene TRBD1, 5 bases. The ends were cut back, 1 base at V and 1 base at J, with 10 bases in the middle. Germline CDR1 is MNHEY and CDR2 is SVGAGI. The CDR3 runs to 15 residues. The CDR3 DNA is TGTGCCAGCAGTTACTGGGGGGGGAAGAACACTGAAGCTTTCTTT. It encodes CASSYWGGKNTEAFF.

CDR3 amino acids: CASSFDRGTAFF. The CDR3 nucleotides read TGTGCCAGCAGTTTCGACAGGGGGACGGCTTTCTTT. The rearrangement links TRBV6-5 to TRBJ1-1, with TRBD1 identical over 9 bases. The ends lost 4 bases at V and 11 bases at J; junction bases unmatched: 5. This CDR3 spans 12 amino acids. Germline assignment: CDR1 MNHEY and CDR2 SVGAGI.

This rearrangement joins TRBV4-3 to TRBJ1-4; 8 positions agree with TRBD1. V dropped 4 bases and J dropped 0; count of bases not matched to a gene: 7. In germline, CDR1 is LGHNA, CDR2 YSLEER. CDR3 length: 17 residues. The CDR3 coding sequence is TGCGCCAGCAGCCCACAGGGGGTAGAGGCAACTAATGAAAAACTGTTTTTT. Its protein is CASSPQGVEATNEKLFF.

This clone was seen a few times. The rearrangement joins TRBV19 to TRBJ1-1; no clear D gene. The CDR3 contains 12 residues. V was clipped by 3 bases and J by 1 base, with 3 bases between them. Germline V gene data show CDR1 as LNHDA and CDR2 as SQIVND (reference sequence). CDR3 coding DNA: TGTGCCAGTAGTATCGGGAACACTGAAGCTTTCTTT. This codes for CASSIGNTEAFF.

The chain couples TRBV28 to TRBJ2-7; no definite D call. CDR3 size: 14 residues. With 4 bases removed from V and 6 bases from J, the gap between germline ends came to 16 bases. Germline assignment: CDR1 MDHEN and CDR2 SYDVKM. The CDR3 protein is CASSSAGMSIEQYF. CDR3 nucleotide sequence: TGTGCCAGCAGTTCGGCAGGTATGAGTATCGAGCAGTACTTC.

CDR3: CASSLGTTGYGYTF. The CDR3 bases are TGCGCCAGCAGCTTGGGAACGACAGGCTATGGCTACACCTTC. J is TRBJ1-2 and V is TRBV5-1; maybe TRBD1 (6 bases). Germline V gene data show CDR1 as SGHRS and CDR2 as YFSETQ. Trimming shortened V by 0 bases and J by 4 bases, and 10 bases separated the two germline ends. This CDR3 spans 14 amino acids.

This chain connects TRBV27 to TRBJ1-1; TRBD1 is a possible D gene (5 bases). The V gene's germline CDR1 is MNHEY and CDR2 SMNVEV (reference sequence). Trimming left V 5 bases short and J 0 bases short, with 10 bases between. The CDR3 spans 14 residues. The CDR3 sequence is CASSQGRLNTEAFF. The CDR3 nucleotides are TGTGCCAGCAGTCAGGGCAGATTGAACACTGAAGCTTTCTTT.

The table lists this clone with a few counts. The chain carries TRBV7-2 and TRBJ1-4, with TRBD1 matching 7 bases. The CDR3 is 15 residues long. After removal of 4 bases from V and 8 bases from J, the junction contained 10 bases not matched to a gene. Germline V gives CDR1 SGHTA, CDR2 FQGNSA. The CDR3 spells CASSSRGQSGEKLFF. As DNA, the CDR3 is TGTGCCAGCAGCTCACGGGGACAGTCGGGCGAAAAACTGTTTTTT.

The chain recombines TRBV10-1 with TRBJ2-7; TRBD1 matches 7 bases. This CDR3 contains 15 residues. Germline values: CDR1 WNHNN, CDR2 SYGVQD (reference sequence). V lost 4 bases, J lost 4 bases, and 10 bases stayed unmatched. The CDR3 bases are TGCGCCAGCAGTGGAAGCCGGGACAGAGCGTACGAGCAGTACTTC. Protein sequence: CASSGSRDRAYEQYF.